The next 21 T cell receptor beta chains were all read from a single sample in a study of T cell responses to AZD1222 COVID-19 vaccine. Here immunoSEQ multiplex PCR was the method, and the copy in TCRdb shows in-frame clones only, minus some. Found here are about 140,000 clones, roughly 92% of them singletons; the top ten hold under 6.5%. Sequenced here: peripheral blood, sampled on day 0 of AZD1222 vaccination. The receptor set was obtained from an adult in good health.

This clone was recorded only once. This chain joins TRBV6-6 and TRBJ1-6, with D tentatively TRBD1 (5 bases). Germline V lookup: CDR1 MNHNY, CDR2 SVGAGI (reference sequence). The ends were cut back, 0 bases at V and 7 bases at J, with 10 bases in the middle. CDR3 length equals 15 residues. The CDR3 nucleotides read TGTGCCAGCAGTTACTCCGGGACCGGGAATTCACCCCTCCACTTT. This translates into CASSYSGTGNSPLHF.

The chain joins TRBV24-1 to TRBJ2-7; 7 positions agree with TRBD1. The germline V gene encodes CDR1 KGHDR and CDR2 SFDVKD. Unmatched junction bases numbered 1, after V lost 1 base and J lost 5 bases. The CDR3 runs to 13 residues. The CDR3 region has the DNA TGTGCCACCAGTGATTTAACAGGGGACGAGCAGTACTTC. Amino acid sequence: CATSDLTGDEQYF.

This rearrangement joins TRBV11-2 to TRBJ1-2; 12 bases match TRBD1. After removal of 3 bases from V and 4 bases from J, the junction contained 9 bases not matched to a gene. This CDR3 comprises 17 residues. The germline V gene encodes CDR1 SGHAT and CDR2 FQNNGV. In DNA, the CDR3 is TGTGCCAGCAGCTTTAAACTCCCGGGACAGGGGGCCTATGGCTACACCTTC. The encoded protein is CASSFKLPGQGAYGYTF.

This rearrangement joins TRBV27 to TRBJ2-2; D is perhaps TRBD1 or TRBD2 (5 bases each). Trimming took off 5 bases at V and 6 bases at J, with 13 bases between the two ends. Germline values: CDR1 MNHEY, CDR2 SMNVEV (reference sequence). The CDR3 totals 14 residues. The CDR3 is CASSATQGAGELFF. For the CDR3, the DNA is TGTGCCAGCAGTGCCACGCAGGGAGCCGGGGAGCTGTTTTTT.

The J gene is TRBJ1-2, the V gene TRBV2; TRBD1 is a possible D gene (5 bases). The length of the CDR3 is 14 residues. Between the trimmed V and J ends, which lost 4 bases and 5 bases, there was a span of 14 bases. Germline CDR1 SNHLY, CDR2 FYNNEI. CDR3 region: CASSGGREGYGYTF. The CDR3 DNA is TGTGCCAGCAGTGGGGGCAGGGAAGGTTATGGCTACACCTTC.

CDR3 in DNA: TGTGCCAGCAGCCGAGACAGGGAGGTATGGGGCACTGAAGCTTTCTTT. Residues: CASSRDREVWGTEAFF. The chain employs TRBV7-9 and TRBJ1-1; the match to TRBD1 covers 7 bases. This CDR3 comprises 16 residues. Losses at the gene ends were 5 bases for V and 4 bases for J; bases not matched to a gene: 13. Germline CDR1 and CDR2: SEHNR and FQNEAQ (reference sequence).

This clone was counted once. The V gene is TRBV7-9, the J gene TRBJ1-1; no clear D. V was trimmed by 5 bases and J by 10 bases, leaving 23 bases between them. Germline V gene lookup returns CDR1 SEHNR and CDR2 FQNEAQ (reference sequence). The CDR3 totals 15 residues. CDR3 DNA: TGTGCCAGCAGCCCATTTACCGGGATCGGAAGACTAGCTTTCTTT. Translated: CASSPFTGIGRLAFF.

CDR3 amino acids: CASSQVPGVNTEAFF. In DNA form, the CDR3 reads TGCGCCAGCAGCCAAGTCCCTGGGGTTAACACTGAAGCTTTCTTT. The rearrangement joins TRBV4-1 to TRBJ1-1, with D hard to call. Trimming left V 1 base short and J 2 bases short, with 11 bases between. The CDR3 has 15 amino acids. Germline-derived CDR1 and CDR2 are MGHRA and YSYEKL.

Details on this clone: This specimen includes other DNA sequences encoding the same CDR3. The chain couples TRBV7-9 to TRBJ2-1; possibly TRBD1 for D (6 bases). This CDR3 contains 12 residues. V was cut by 5 bases and J by 7 bases, with 9 bases left in between. Looked up from germline, CDR1 is SEHNR and CDR2 is FQNEAQ (reference sequence). This chain's CDR3 is CASSLTGNEQFF. Written as DNA, the CDR3 is TGTGCCAGCAGCCTTACAGGGAATGAGCAGTTCTTC.

The genes are TRBV28 and TRBJ1-1; no reliable D call. This CDR3 is 14 amino acids long. V was shortened by 1 base and J by 7 bases, with 13 bases between the two germline ends. CDR1 and CDR2 (germline): MDHEN, SYDVKM. The CDR3 DNA reads as TGTGCCAGCAGTTTATTAGTGGGATCGGATGAAGCTTTCTTT. Protein product: CASSLLVGSDEAFF.

V and J are TRBV6-5 and TRBJ1-1, with D possibly TRBD1 on 5 matching bases. The germline V gene has CDR1 MNHEY and CDR2 SVGAGI. With 2 bases removed from V and 5 bases from J, the gap between germline ends came to 15 bases. This CDR3 is 15 amino acids long. The CDR3 DNA follows: TGTGCCAGCAGTTACGTAGGGGCATTTGGGACTGAAGCTTTCTTT. It codes for CASSYVGAFGTEAFF.

This chain joins TRBV11-3 and TRBJ2-2, with 13 bases identical to TRBD2. Germline CDR1 and CDR2: SGHNT and YENEEA. The CDR3 consists of 16 residues. Trimming removed 5 bases from V and 4 bases from J; junction bases left unmatched: 4. The CDR3: CASSPGLAGVTGELFF. The CDR3 DNA follows: TGTGCCAGCAGCCCCGGACTAGCGGGAGTCACCGGGGAGCTGTTTTTT.

The chain is built from TRBV5-6 and TRBJ2-1, with 9 bases matching TRBD2. J lost 13 bases, V lost 3 bases, and 8 bases had no gene match. Germline CDR1 reads SGHDT; CDR2 reads YYEEEE. CDR3 length: 13 residues. The CDR3 loop is CASSWGRLAAQFF. The CDR3, as DNA: TGTGCCAGCAGCTGGGGGAGACTAGCGGCTCAGTTCTTC.

The CDR3 reads CASRGQSNQPQHF. CDR3 DNA sequence: TGTGCCAGCAGAGGACAGTCCAATCAGCCCCAGCATTTT. The V and J genes are TRBV2 and TRBJ1-5, with D perhaps TRBD1 (6 bases). The V and J ends lost 6 bases and 3 bases respectively, with 9 bases between them. The CDR3 covers 13 residues. Germline lookup yields CDR1 SNHLY and CDR2 FYNNEI.

This clone has a single count. This chain links TRBV5-1 with TRBJ1-6; D not certain. Trimming cost V 5 bases and J 0 bases, with 9 bases left between them. Germline CDR1 and CDR2: SGHRS and YFSETQ. The CDR3 is made up of 15 amino acids. The CDR3 reads CASRTGFSYNSPLHF. The CDR3 DNA sequence: TGCGCCAGCAGAACGGGGTTCTCCTATAATTCACCCCTCCACTTT.

The J gene is TRBJ2-7, the V gene TRBV13; TRBD2 aligns across 13 bases. The CDR3 covers 15 residues. After removal of 5 bases from V and 2 bases from J, the junction contained 3 bases not matched to a gene. Germline V gene lookup returns CDR1 PRHDT and CDR2 FYEKMQ (reference sequence). The CDR3 region has the DNA TGTGCCAGCAGCCAACTAGCGGGAGGGCCCTACGAGCAGTACTTC. It codes for CASSQLAGGPYEQYF.

This clone was detected a few times. The chain joins TRBV5-1 to TRBJ2-3, with D unclear. Trimming cost V 3 bases and J 6 bases, with 8 bases left between them. CDR1 SGHRS and CDR2 YFSETQ come from the germline V gene. The CDR3 loop spans 12 amino acids. CDR3 sequence (DNA): TGCGCCAGCAGCTGGACCAGGGATACGCAGTATTTT. It encodes CASSWTRDTQYF. Based on the CDR3 plus reference TRBV5-1 and TRBJ2-3, the full variable domain is KAGVTQTPRYLIKTRGQQVTLSCSPISGHRSVSWYQQTPGQGLQFLFEYFSETQRNKGNFPGRFSGRQFSNSRSEMNVSTLELGDSALYLCASSWTRDTQYFGPGTRLTVL.

The chain uses TRBV5-1 and TRBJ2-1, with D tentatively TRBD2 (5 bases). Looked up from germline, CDR1 is SGHRS and CDR2 is YFSETQ. CDR3 length equals 13 residues. V was cut by 4 bases and J by 7 bases, with 12 bases left in between. CDR3: CASSSGAENEQFF. The CDR3 DNA reads as TGCGCCAGCAGCAGCGGAGCGGAGAATGAGCAGTTCTTC.

This chain joins TRBV19 and TRBJ1-2; the match to TRBD1 covers 8 bases. Germline V CDR1 and CDR2: LNHDA, SQIVND (reference sequence). The trim removed 7 bases at V and 4 bases at J, leaving 14 bases unmatched. CDR3 length: 16 residues. CDR3 sequence: CASIPSDRGDSYGYTF. The CDR3 DNA reads TGTGCCAGTATTCCCTCCGACAGGGGCGATAGCTATGGCTACACCTTC. Full variable domain (rest looked up from reference TRBV19 and TRBJ1-2): DGGITQSPKYLFRKEGQNVTLSCEQNLNHDAMYWYRQDPGQGLRLIYYSQIVNDFQKGDIAEGYSVSREKKESFPLTVTSAQKNPTAFYLCASIPSDRGDSYGYTFGSGTRLTVV.

The chain links TRBV6-5 to TRBJ1-3; D may be TRBD1 (6 bases). V dropped 6 bases and J dropped 3 bases, with 12 bases sitting between them. CDR1 is MNHEY, CDR2 SVGAGI, per germline. This CDR3 is 14 amino acids long. The CDR3 sequence is CASRVGGSGNTIYF. CDR3 bases: TGTGCCAGCAGGGTGGGGGGCAGTGGAAACACCATATATTTT.

This clone occurred once. CDR3 nucleotide sequence: TGTGCCAGCAGCCAAGATTTAGGCGGAAACACCATATATTTT. It encodes CASSQDLGGNTIYF. V and J are TRBV3-1 (or the pseudogene TRBV3-2) and TRBJ1-3; D unresolved. The germline CDR1 and CDR2 sequences are LGHDT and YNNKEL (reference sequence). This CDR3 comprises 14 residues. V dropped 0 bases and J dropped 4 bases, with 7 bases sitting between them.